This is a list of T cell receptor beta chains from one sample in a study of cytomegalovirus exposure and HLA in healthy donors. Some clones are missing from TCRdb's copy, which holds only in-frame ones; the method was immunoSEQ multiplex PCR. The sample carries 80,000 to 130,000 clones, 70% to 80% recorded once. Sequencing was carried out using PBMCs. The receptors originated from a woman aged 18-35 years in good health and CMV-seropositive. Each CDR3 is given with its conserved first and last residue. D genes are given only for firm matches. Size tells how often a clone was seen (once, few, many) or the class of an expanded clone, and some rows leave it out.

J gene | D gene | clone size | V gene | CDR3 protein | CDR3 DNA
TRBJ2-1 | NA | NA | TRBV9 | CASSVEVGMAVNEQFF | TGTGCCAGCAGCGTAGAGGTCGGGATGGCTGTCAATGAGCAGTTCTTC
TRBJ1-6 | NA | few | TRBV27 | CASSLSMRNSPLHF | TGTGCCAGCAGTTTATCGATGCGGAATTCACCCCTCCACTTT
TRBJ2-3 | TRBD2 | NA | TRBV7-9 | CASSRLLAGVPDTQYF | TGTGCCAGCAGCCGCCTACTAGCGGGAGTCCCAGATACGCAGTATTTT
TRBJ1-2 | NA | NA | TRBV30 | CAWSVGSNYGYTF | TGTGCCTGGAGTGTGGGCAGTAACTATGGCTACACCTTC
TRBJ1-2 | TRBD1 | NA | TRBV28 | CASILGTGGDYGYTF | TGTGCCAGCATCCTGGGGACAGGAGGGGACTATGGCTACACCTTC
TRBJ2-1 | NA | NA | TRBV27 | CASSLHNEQFF | TGTGCCAGCAGTCTACACAATGAGCAGTTCTTC
TRBJ2-1 | TRBD2 | NA | TRBV4-3 | CASSQDTSVYSYNEQFF | TGCGCCAGCAGCCAAGATACTAGCGTATACTCCTACAATGAGCAGTTCTTC
TRBJ2-1 | TRBD2 | NA | TRBV7-3 | CASSSGLANEQFF | TGTGCCAGCAGCTCCGGACTAGCCAATGAGCAGTTCTTC
TRBJ1-5 | NA | NA | TRBV19 | CASSALLGREGNQPQHF | TGTGCCAGTAGTGCCCTCTTGGGCAGGGAAGGCAATCAGCCCCAGCATTTT
TRBJ2-2 | NA | NA | TRBV7-9 | CASSLGQVTGELFF | TGTGCCAGCAGCTTAGGCCAGGTCACCGGGGAGCTGTTTTTT
TRBJ2-7 | NA | NA | TRBV30 | CAWSRFGSGEQYF | TGTGCCTGGAGTAGGTTCGGGTCGGGCGAGCAGTACTTC
TRBJ2-7 | NA | NA | TRBV7-2 | CASSTLPSGWSSQQYF | TGTGCCAGCAGCACCCTTCCCTCGGGGTGGAGCAGTCAGCAGTACTTC
TRBJ1-2 | NA | NA | TRBV28 | CGVAGKGGYTF | TGTGGGGTGGCGGGGAAGGGAGGCTACACCTTC
TRBJ2-7 | NA | NA | TRBV4-3 | CASSQDRIGSSYEQYF | TGCGCCAGCAGCCAAGATCGGATCGGGTCCTCCTACGAGCAGTACTTC
TRBJ1-2 | TRBD1 | NA | TRBV28 | CASSFPRGQGGYTF | TGTGCCAGCAGTTTCCCTCGAGGACAGGGTGGCTACACCTTC
TRBJ2-5 | TRBD2 | NA | TRBV28 | CASRSPSGVGETQYF | TGTGCCAGCAGGTCCCCTAGCGGGGTGGGAGAGACCCAGTACTTC
TRBJ1-2 | TRBD1 | NA | TRBV27 | CASREGQGFGYTF | TGTGCCAGCAGAGAGGGACAGGGGTTCGGCTACACCTTC
TRBJ1-1 | NA | NA | TRBV27 | CASSSLTAMNTEAFF | TGTGCCAGCAGTTCCTTGACAGCCATGAACACTGAAGCTTTCTTT
TRBJ2-3 | TRBD2 | NA | TRBV18 | CASSGTSITDTQYF | TGTGCCAGCTCAGGGACTAGCATCACAGATACGCAGTATTTT
TRBJ2-7 | TRBD1 | NA | TRBV2 | CAILQGASYEQYF | TGTGCCATATTACAGGGGGCGTCCTACGAGCAGTACTTC
TRBJ1-5 | NA | NA | TRBV15 | CATRGAFGNQPQHF | TGTGCCACCCGCGGAGCCTTTGGCAATCAGCCCCAGCATTTT
TRBJ1-5 | NA | NA | TRBV18 | CASSPFGGALNQPQHF | TGTGCCAGCTCACCATTCGGAGGGGCCCTCAATCAGCCCCAGCATTTT
TRBJ1-2 | TRBD1 | few | TRBV29-1 | CSVPIFGQGAYGYTF | TGCAGCGTTCCAATTTTCGGACAGGGGGCTTACGGCTACACCTTC
TRBJ1-3 | NA | NA | TRBV28 | CASSFGEAGINTIYF | TGTGCCAGCAGTTTTGGGGAGGCAGGGATTAACACCATATATTTT
TRBJ1-3 | NA | NA | TRBV27 | CASSLYNPDNSGNTIYF | TGTGCCAGCAGTTTATATAATCCCGACAACTCTGGAAACACCATATATTTT
TRBJ1-1 | TRBD1 | NA | TRBV5-1 | CASSGRQGTQGVEAFF | TGCGCCAGCAGCGGGAGACAGGGGACGCAAGGAGTTGAAGCTTTCTTT
TRBJ2-5 | NA | NA | TRBV7-7 | CASSMGLSQETQYF | TGTGCCAGCAGCATGGGACTCTCCCAAGAGACCCAGTACTTC
TRBJ2-5 | TRBD2 | few | TRBV18 | CASSPLAGGETQYF | TGTGCCAGCTCACCACTAGCGGGAGGGGAGACCCAGTACTTC
TRBJ2-7 | TRBD2 | NA | TRBV9 | CASSEPGLAGEQYF | TGTGCCAGCAGCGAGCCGGGACTAGCGGGCGAGCAGTACTTC
TRBJ1-2 | NA | NA | TRBV30 | CAWSPPRYGYTF | TGTGCCTGGAGCCCCCCTCGGTATGGCTACACCTTC
TRBJ2-7 | TRBD1 | NA | TRBV5-1 | CASSPLPGQGSYEQYF | TGCGCCAGCAGCCCGCTACCGGGACAGGGCTCCTACGAGCAGTACTTC
TRBJ1-1 | NA | NA | TRBV2 | CASSEGGFGNTEAFF | TGTGCCAGCAGTGAGGGAGGTTTCGGGAACACTGAAGCTTTCTTT
TRBJ2-3 | TRBD1 | NA | TRBV5-1 | CASSLIGQALTDTQYF | TGCGCCAGCAGCTTGATCGGACAGGCGCTCACAGATACGCAGTATTTT
TRBJ2-1 | NA | NA | TRBV9 | CASSVELDLSYNEQFF | TGTGCCAGCAGCGTAGAACTAGACCTTTCTTACAATGAGCAGTTCTTC
TRBJ1-1 | NA | NA | TRBV7-9 | CASSLGGPRGAFF | TGTGCCAGCAGCTTAGGGGGCCCAAGGGGAGCTTTCTTT
TRBJ2-2 | TRBD1 | NA | TRBV5-1 | CASSLGTGNTGELFF | TGCGCCAGCAGCTTAGGGACAGGGAACACCGGGGAGCTGTTTTTT
TRBJ1-2 | TRBD1 | NA | TRBV5-1 | CASSTPGQGANGYTF | TGCGCCAGCAGCACTCCGGGACAGGGGGCGAATGGCTACACCTTC
TRBJ2-7 | NA | once | TRBV5-4 | CASSLEPGEGYEQYF | TGTGCCAGCAGCTTGGAGCCGGGGGAAGGGTACGAGCAGTACTTC
TRBJ2-7 | NA | NA | TRBV28 | CAPPVRSGSSSYEQYF | TGTGCCCCCCCGGTCCGTTCGGGGTCCTCCTCCTACGAGCAGTACTTC
TRBJ2-7 | TRBD2 | few | TRBV6-5 | CASRDLAGRSYEQYF | TGTGCCAGCAGGGACCTAGCGGGGCGCTCCTACGAGCAGTACTTC
TRBJ2-1 | NA | few | TRBV7-9 | CASSTSSPNNEQFF | TGTGCCAGCAGCACTAGCAGCCCGAACAATGAGCAGTTCTTC
TRBJ2-5 | TRBD2 | NA | TRBV5-1 | CASSSPRGEGGRWETQYF | TGCGCCAGCAGCTCGCCCAGGGGAGAAGGCGGGAGGTGGGAGACCCAGTACTTC